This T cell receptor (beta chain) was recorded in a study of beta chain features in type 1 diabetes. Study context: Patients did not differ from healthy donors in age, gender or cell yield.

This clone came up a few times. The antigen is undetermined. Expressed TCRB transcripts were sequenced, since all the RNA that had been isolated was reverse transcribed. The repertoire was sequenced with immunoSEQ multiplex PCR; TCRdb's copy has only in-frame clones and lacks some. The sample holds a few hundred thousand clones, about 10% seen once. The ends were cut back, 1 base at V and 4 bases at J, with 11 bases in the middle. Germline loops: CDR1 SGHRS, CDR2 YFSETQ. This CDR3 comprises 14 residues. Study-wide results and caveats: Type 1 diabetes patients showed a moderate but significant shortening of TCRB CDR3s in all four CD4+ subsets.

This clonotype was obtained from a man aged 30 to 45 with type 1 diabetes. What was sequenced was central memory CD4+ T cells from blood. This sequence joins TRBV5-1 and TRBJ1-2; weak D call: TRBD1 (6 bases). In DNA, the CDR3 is TGCGCCAGCAGCTTGTCCGACAGGTCCTATGGCTACACCTTC. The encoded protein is CASSLSDRSYGYTF.